This TCR beta chain was found in a study of shared clonotypes between healthy human individuals (dated by TCRdb to 2018 to 2020). Concerning the study at large: The cohort comprised a couple of women and a few men aged 18 to 49 years. For each donor, CD4 naive and CD4 memory were each given three plates, CD8 naive was given two plates, and CD8 memory was given one plate. To increase sequencing depth and limit assay-specific biases, different laboratories used diverse techniques to prepare libraries and sequence TCR repertoires. To estimate repertoire size and how much clonotypes are shared between individuals, the study performed deep sequencing of blood TCR repertoires from about five healthy adults. Each donor's leukapheresis produced roughly between roughly 0.85 and 9 billion PBMCs. Paper-wide results and their limitations: Sharing across several donors was observed for roughly 5.4% of naive CD4, 3% to 3.5% of naive CD8, 2.3% of memory CD4, and around 0.4% of memory CD8 clonotypes. Incomplete sequencing was indicated by rarefaction of sorted-subset datasets, despite the large sequencing depth. Based on pairwise subsampling, the degree of clonotype sharing among donors was expected to be affected by sequencing depth. The small number of donors limited the genetic and exposure-history diversity represented. Higher generation probabilities were observed for clonotypes shared by all four sorted-subset donors than for non-shared clonotypes. Naive subsets generally had larger estimated clonotype richness than memory subsets did. Sampling was limited to blood, and TCR repertoires in tissue likely differ from TCR repertoires in blood.

This clone was observed at least ten times. Its antigen remains undetermined. Base qualities were left out, and no much larger clone turns up one base away. This same CDR3 is encoded by further DNA sequences in the sample. Using the deep immunoSEQ assay, multiplex PCR amplified TCR CDR3 regions from genomic DNA. For each cell subset, the extracted genomic DNA was distributed evenly across all wells of several immunoSEQ 96-well plates, and each plate served as one replicate. For sorted subsets, each replicate PCR was loaded with about 0.2 ug genomic DNA, equivalent to 25,000 to 30,000 T cell genomes. Purified libraries were measured with a Qubit 3.0 fluorometer, size-checked on a Bioanalyzer 2100, and measured again with the KAPA Library Quantification kit. A separate single-read 150-cycle Illumina NextSeq 550 flow cell was used to sequence each immunoSEQ 96-well plate. As for the original processing: Because the immunoSEQ output included only junctional sequences and no quality scores, the filtering could not be the same as the filtering used for full-length reads. Sequences were annotated with PyIR, a Python wrapper for IgBLAST v1.9, and V/J genes and CDR3 were assigned using IMGT germline references. Reads were removed for weak V/J assignments (E-value above 1e-6), missing CDR3, stop codons, out-of-frame junctions, or ambiguous translated residues. V3J clonotypes were defined by identical inferred V gene, J gene, and CDR3 amino acid sequence. To compute the percentage overlap between repertoires, the number of shared unique clonotypes was divided by the size of the smaller repertoire. RTK rarefaction, the Chao1 estimator, and Recon v2.1 estimates of unobserved clonotypes were used to assess repertoire richness. Generation probabilities for all TCRbeta clonotypes obtained by the gDNA method from a few donors were computed using OLGA. TCRdb mirrors the immuneACCESS table, restricted to in-frame sequences. Some clones are absent from its copies; in checked studies, under half trace to an unresolved V gene, and the reason for the others is unknown. Clone size and V and J calls were adopted from that table, with D and trimming inferred from the DNA. This sample holds some 790,000 clones; over 55% were observed only once. The ten largest make up under 2% of the sample.

The donors were healthy, HIV-negative adults with no recently reported acute infections or vaccinations. Every donor was a Caucasian adult residing in Nashville, Tennessee, USA. CD4+ T cells were enriched by magnetic negative selection, after which naive cells were positively selected on CD45RA and the negative fraction was taken as the memory subset. Blood was collected by leukapheresis, and PBMCs were isolated by Ficoll-Histopaque density gradient centrifugation and then cryopreserved in liquid nitrogen vapor phase. Purity and quantity of every magnetically sorted T cell population were checked by analytical flow cytometry. Genomic DNA was isolated from each sorted fraction and quantified by UV absorbance on a Nanodrop 2000c. CDR1 and CDR2 are drawn from the germline V gene: MGHRA, YSYEKL. The CDR3 contains 18 residues, cysteine and phenylalanine counted. CDR3 DNA is the only sequence kept; it has 54 bases, read in frame from the first base. The germline V and J ends show losses of 3 bases and 3 bases respectively, and no gene match explains 12 bases of the junction.

Sequences were obtained from memory CD4+ T cells sorted from blood. The cell subset or site label, as the study defines it: CD45RA-negative fraction. Recombination connected TRBV4-1 to TRBJ2-1, and TRBD2 matches 9 of the central bases. This TCR was sampled from a woman aged 25 to 39 in good health. The nucleotide sequence is given as TGCGCCAGCAGCCATACCGACATGGGACTAGCAGTCTACAATGAGCAGTTCTTC. It is translated as CASSHTDMGLAVYNEQFF.